The 29 T cell receptor beta chains below come from one sample, sequenced in a study of early stage breast cancer tumors. Clones were read by immunoSEQ multiplex PCR, and TCRdb kept only the in-frame ones, dropping some. The repertoire holds around 28,000 clones, over 70% seen once, with around 10% in the top ten. Sequenced material: breast tumor tissue. The receptors originated from a person aged 25 to 45 with breast cancer.

The gene calls are TRBV19 and TRBJ1-4; D is unresolved. There are 16 residues in the CDR3. The V gene lost 6 bases and the J gene lost 0 bases, with 14 bases spanning the gap. CDR1 is LNHDA and CDR2 is SQIVND in the germline V gene (reference sequence). CDR3 sequence reads: CASRDRTVTTNEKLFF. The CDR3 DNA is TGTGCCAGTAGGGATAGAACGGTGACAACTAATGAAAAACTGTTTTTT.

The V call is TRBV5-8, the J call TRBJ2-1, with 9 bases lining up with TRBD2. Trimming removed 5 bases from V and 2 bases from J; junction bases left unmatched: 11. The CDR3 sequence is 17 residues long. From germline, CDR1 is SGHTS and CDR2 YDEGEE. CDR3 amino acids: CASRLYSGSTTYNEQFF. CDR3 bases: TGTGCCAGCAGATTGTATAGCGGGAGCACCACCTACAATGAGCAGTTCTTC.

The chain links TRBV9 to TRBJ2-3; a possible D gene is TRBD2 (5 bases). Trimming cost V 0 bases and J 4 bases, with 9 bases left between them. Germline V gives CDR1 SGDLS, CDR2 YYNGEE. The CDR3 extends over 14 amino acids. CDR3 bases: TGTGCCAGCAGCGTAGGAGGGTATGCAGATACGCAGTATTTT. It translates to CASSVGGYADTQYF.

The chain joins TRBV7-2 to TRBJ2-7; perhaps D is TRBD1 or TRBD2 (5 bases each). The CDR3 is made up of 15 amino acids. Germline V gives CDR1 SGHTA, CDR2 FQGNSA. Trimming took 1 base from V and 3 from J, leaving 13 bases between them. The CDR3 sequence: CASSLGFGGFYEQYF. CDR3 nucleotide sequence: TGTGCCAGCAGCTTAGGCTTTGGGGGATTCTACGAGCAGTACTTC.

This chain joins TRBV9 and TRBJ2-1; 8 bases are a match to TRBD2. Germline V gene lookup returns CDR1 SGDLS and CDR2 YYNGEE. V lost 0 bases to trimming and J lost 7 bases; unmatched junction nucleotides: 15. The CDR3 length is 18 residues. DNA of the CDR3: TGTGCCAGCAGCGTAGCTACCCCGGCCAGCGGGAGAGGTAATGAGCAGTTCTTC. Translating it yields CASSVATPASGRGNEQFF.

Only one count was recorded for this clone. V is TRBV11-3 and J is TRBJ2-2; D gene uncertain. V lost 5 bases and J lost 1, with 8 bases in between. Looked up from germline, CDR1 is SGHNT and CDR2 is YENEEA. The CDR3 length is 14 residues. CDR3 residues: CASSPPQNTGELFF. The CDR3 DNA sequence: TGTGCCAGCAGCCCTCCGCAGAACACCGGGGAGCTGTTTTTT.

In its sample, this clone was seen a few times. This sequence joins TRBV29-1 and TRBJ2-2; no reliable D call. Between the trimmed V and J ends, which lost 3 bases and 1 base, there was a span of 12 bases. The CDR3 covers 15 residues. Per the germline V gene, CDR1 is SQVTM and CDR2 is ANQGSEA. Here the CDR3 DNA reads TGCAGCGTTGAGACGGCAACCTGGAACACCGGGGAGCTGTTTTTT. Translated, it gives CSVETATWNTGELFF.

The chain links TRBV6-1 to TRBJ1-1, with no clear D. Germline CDR1 MNHNS, CDR2 SASEGT. Trimming took off 2 bases at V and 6 bases at J, with 19 bases between the two ends. The CDR3 is 16 amino acids. CDR3 sequence: CASSESLTPASAEAFF. Here the CDR3 DNA reads TGTGCCAGCAGTGAAAGTCTGACACCAGCGTCCGCTGAAGCTTTCTTT.

This chain joins TRBV19 and TRBJ1-5, with D possibly being TRBD1 (5 bases). The CDR3 length is 14 residues. Between the trimmed V and J ends, which lost 7 bases and 5 bases, there was a span of 15 bases. The germline CDR1 and CDR2 sequences are LNHDA and SQIVND (reference sequence). The CDR3 DNA reads as TGTGCCAGTAAGGGGATAGGGGACCATCAGCCCCAGCATTTT. Amino acids: CASKGIGDHQPQHF.

The chain recombines TRBV6-1 with TRBJ2-3, with TRBD2 as a possible D gene (6 bases). V was pared by 6 bases and J by 3 bases, with 7 bases between. From germline, CDR1 is MNHNS and CDR2 SASEGT. This CDR3 comprises 12 residues. The CDR3 DNA reads as TGTGCCAGCAGCCGGGGGACAGATACGCAGTATTTT. Its protein product is CASSRGTDTQYF.

This chain uses TRBV9 with TRBJ2-7; 7 bases align to TRBD2. The CDR3 has 14 amino acids. The germline CDR1 and CDR2 sequences are SGDLS and YYNGEE. Trimming removed 7 bases from V and 2 bases from J; junction bases left unmatched: 9. Here the CDR3 reads CASGGDYWPYEQYF. The CDR3 DNA reads TGTGCCAGCGGGGGGGACTATTGGCCCTACGAGCAGTACTTC.

V gene TRBV18 combines with J gene TRBJ1-3; possibly TRBD1 for D (6 bases). CDR3 size: 14 residues. CDR1 and CDR2 from the germline V gene are KGHSH and LQKENI. V lost 3 bases to trimming and J lost 2 bases, with 8 bases between them. The CDR3 here is CASSPRQAGNTIYF. In DNA, the CDR3 is TGTGCCAGCTCACCGAGACAGGCTGGAAACACCATATATTTT.

The chain uses TRBV11-3 and TRBJ2-2; D unclear. Between the trimmed V and J ends, which lost 4 bases and 6 bases, there was a span of 9 bases. This CDR3 is 13 amino acids long. Germline V CDR1 and CDR2: SGHNT, YENEEA. Written as DNA, the CDR3 is TGTGCCAGCAGCTCACTGGGGTCCGGGGAGCTGTTTTTT. This translates into CASSSLGSGELFF.

This chain connects TRBV27 to TRBJ1-5; D possibly corresponds to TRBD1 (5 bases). This CDR3 is 14 amino acids long. Germline CDR1 MNHEY, CDR2 SMNVEV (reference sequence). Deletions cut 3 bases from V and 2 bases from J, with 8 bases between. CDR3 region: CASSFIRGNQPQHF. The CDR3 DNA is TGTGCCAGCAGTTTTATCAGGGGCAATCAGCCCCAGCATTTT.

This chain links TRBV19 with TRBJ1-2, with D possibly TRBD1 on 6 matching bases. The CDR3 has 13 amino acids. Germline CDR1 and CDR2: LNHDA and SQIVND (reference sequence). V was clipped by 3 bases and J by 9 bases, with 14 bases between them. The CDR3 loop is CASSITRGRSYTF. The CDR3 bases are TGTGCCAGTAGTATCACCAGGGGTAGGAGCTACACCTTC.

The chain is built from TRBV18 and TRBJ2-1, with a possible D match to TRBD1 (6 bases). CDR3 length: 19 amino acids. CDR1 and CDR2 from the germline V gene are KGHSH and LQKENI. V was pared by 3 bases and J by 1 base, with 22 bases between. The chain's CDR3 is CASSPFEARGVSSYNEQFF. The DNA of the CDR3 is TGTGCCAGCTCACCCTTCGAGGCCAGGGGAGTAAGTTCCTACAATGAGCAGTTCTTC.

The V gene is TRBV7-9, the J gene TRBJ2-1; 12 nucleotides match TRBD2. CDR3 length: 16 residues. Trimming at V came to 5 bases and at J to 6 bases, leaving 8 bases not matched to a gene. Germline V gene sequence: CDR1 SEHNR, CDR2 FQNEAQ (reference sequence). The CDR3 region is CASSALTSGRANEQFF. The CDR3 region has the DNA TGTGCCAGCAGCGCCCTGACTAGCGGGAGAGCCAATGAGCAGTTCTTC.

This chain connects TRBV6-5 to TRBJ1-2; D remains ambiguous. The germline V and J ends were trimmed by 2 bases and 8 bases, with 21 bases remaining between them. The CDR3 is 16 residues long. Germline CDR1 MNHEY, CDR2 SVGAGI. DNA for the CDR3: TGTGCCAGCAGTTACCCCGCCCGGACGGTTCGTGGGGGCTACACCTTC. Amino acid sequence: CASSYPARTVRGGYTF.

The chain is built from TRBV4-2 and TRBJ2-1; 7 bases map to TRBD1. J lost 6 bases, V lost 4 bases, and 3 bases had no gene match. The CDR3 is 13 residues long. The V gene's germline CDR1 is LGHNA and CDR2 YNFKEQ. CDR3 sequence reads: CASSRGTANEQFF. The DNA for the CDR3 is TGTGCCAGCAGCCGAGGGACAGCCAATGAGCAGTTCTTC.

J is TRBJ1-4 and V is TRBV5-6; TRBD1 agrees at 10 bases. Per germline, CDR1 SGHDT and CDR2 YYEEEE. The CDR3 runs 16 residues. V trimming: 3 bases; J trimming: 4 bases; junction bases outside the gene matches: 6. The CDR3 nucleotides are TGTGCCAGCAGCTCCGGGACAGGGGAGCATAATGAAAAACTGTTTTTT. Translated, it gives CASSSGTGEHNEKLFF.

CDR3 amino acids: CASSVGAREETQYF. CDR3 nucleotides: TGTGCCAGCAGCGTAGGCGCCAGGGAAGAGACCCAGTACTTC. The chain links TRBV9 to TRBJ2-5; perhaps TRBD1 as D (5 bases). Germline CDR1 reads SGDLS; CDR2 reads YYNGEE. V lost 0 bases and J lost 3, with 9 bases in between. CDR3 size: 14 residues.

This clone was detected only a few times. V gene TRBV6-5 combines with J gene TRBJ2-7, with TRBD2 matching 8 bases. The ends lost 0 bases at V and 4 bases at J; junction bases unmatched: 8. CDR1 is MNHEY, CDR2 SVGAGI, per germline. This CDR3 contains 16 residues. CDR3 in amino acids: CASSYSRLAFRYEQYF. DNA for the CDR3: TGTGCCAGCAGTTACTCCCGACTAGCGTTCCGGTACGAGCAGTACTTC.

This clone was seen more than once but under ten times. The chain couples TRBV4-2 to TRBJ2-7; TRBD2 agrees at 15 bases. Germline assignment: CDR1 LGHNA and CDR2 YNFKEQ. With 4 bases clipped from V and 0 bases from J, the junction kept 10 bases outside the gene matches. CDR3 length equals 19 residues. The CDR3 DNA sequence: TGTGCCAGCAGCCCCTTTGGACTAGCGGGAGGGCAACTCTCCTACGAGCAGTACTTC. Translated, it gives CASSPFGLAGGQLSYEQYF.

This chain links TRBV7-2 with TRBJ2-7; TRBD1 matches 9 bases. The J segment lost 1 base and the V segment lost 5 bases, leaving 6 bases of the junction unmatched. CDR1 is SGHTA and CDR2 is FQGNSA in the germline V gene. The CDR3 is made up of 15 amino acids. CDR3 loop: CASSPWDRASYEQYF. The DNA for the CDR3 is TGTGCCAGCAGCCCTTGGGACAGGGCATCCTACGAGCAGTACTTC.

The chain recombines TRBV19 with TRBJ1-3; D gene unclear. Per germline, CDR1 LNHDA and CDR2 SQIVND (reference sequence). The CDR3 is made up of 16 amino acids. The V gene lost 0 bases and the J gene lost 0 bases, with 9 bases spanning the gap. Here the CDR3 reads CASSIDLTFSGNTIYF. The CDR3 DNA sequence: TGTGCCAGTAGTATAGATCTTACTTTCTCTGGAAACACCATATATTTT. The whole variable domain, filled in from reference TRBV19 and TRBJ1-3, reads DGGITQSPKYLFRKEGQNVTLSCEQNLNHDAMYWYRQDPGQGLRLIYYSQIVNDFQKGDIAEGYSVSREKKESFPLTVTSAQKNPTAFYLCASSIDLTFSGNTIYFGEGSWLTVV.

This clone was counted a few times. This chain connects TRBV19 to TRBJ2-7; D is undetermined. The germline V and J ends were trimmed by 1 base and 0 bases, with 10 bases remaining between them. This CDR3 comprises 15 residues. Germline V gene data show CDR1 as LNHDA and CDR2 as SQIVND (reference sequence). CDR3 sequence reads: CASSIAPDGSYEQYF. Written as DNA, the CDR3 is TGTGCCAGTAGTATAGCTCCCGACGGCTCCTACGAGCAGTACTTC. The whole variable domain, filled in from reference TRBV19 and TRBJ2-7, reads DGGITQSPKYLFRKEGQNVTLSCEQNLNHDAMYWYRQDPGQGLRLIYYSQIVNDFQKGDIAEGYSVSREKKESFPLTVTSAQKNPTAFYLCASSIAPDGSYEQYFGPGTRLTVT.

The chain uses TRBV6-5 and TRBJ2-6; no definite D call. V gave up 5 bases and J gave up 1 base, with 9 bases separating them. The CDR3 is 15 residues long. CDR1 and CDR2 (germline): MNHEY, SVGAGI. The CDR3 DNA is TGTGCCAGCAGTCCCCCAAGGTCTGGGGCCAACGTCCTGACTTTC. Amino acid sequence: CASSPPRSGANVLTF.

The rearrangement links TRBV10-1 to TRBJ1-2; D uncertain. Germline lookup yields CDR1 WNHNN and CDR2 SYGVQD (reference sequence). Trimming left V 10 bases short and J 4 bases short, with 4 bases between. The CDR3 loop spans 9 amino acids. CDR3 in amino acids: CATLYGYTF. The CDR3 region has the DNA TGCGCCACCCTCTATGGCTACACCTTC.

The chain carries TRBV11-2 and TRBJ2-7, with D tentatively TRBD1 or TRBD2 (5 bases each). CDR1 and CDR2 (germline): SGHAT, FQNNGV. With 6 bases removed from V and 2 bases from J, the gap between germline ends came to 29 bases. This CDR3 comprises 19 residues. The CDR3, as DNA: TGTGCCAGCAGTCACCCGGGGCTTTCGGCTTATTTCCTACCCTACGAGCAGTACTTC. Translated: CASSHPGLSAYFLPYEQYF.